This T cell receptor (beta chain) was sequenced for a study of OX40 agonist ivuxolimab in advanced cancers. Study at large: People who had prior anti-PD-1, anti-PD-L1 or anti-CTLA-4 therapy could take part, and less than 50% had some.

The V end lost 5 bases, the J end lost 3 bases, and 3 bases lay between the germline ends. CDR1 SGHDT and CDR2 YYEEEE come from the germline V gene. The CDR3 extends over 11 amino acids. This clone came up once. Profiled with immunoSEQ multiplex PCR; TCRdb holds only in-frame clones, not every one. Among fewer than 100,000 clones listed, roughly 90% were seen once. The sample was CD4+ or CD8+ T cells sorted from blood, taken in a trial of the OX40 agonist ivuxolimab. The clonotype was recovered from an adult with an advanced solid tumor such as melanoma, head and neck, liver or kidney cancer. The chain links TRBV5-6 to TRBJ1-3; D remains ambiguous. The CDR3 is CASSGGNTIYF. The CDR3, as DNA: TGTGCCAGCAGTGGTGGAAACACCATATATTTT.